The following is a TCR beta chain sequence with its context. Its antigen is not known. This sample was taken from a study of T cell responses to AZD1222 COVID-19 vaccine. Findings of the study overall: Clonal diversity may have been underestimated, and the donors were mostly white British, with more females than males. No repertoire was sampled before or during the peak T cell response, only after it. A reported finding is that nearly half of spike-specific TCRs target unmutated variant regions.

The protocol was immunoSEQ multiplex PCR, while the TCRdb copy is restricted to in-frame clones and leaves out a portion. The sample carries approximately 100,000 clones, over 80% recorded once. Germline CDR1 reads LNHDA; CDR2 reads SQIVND (reference sequence). The CDR3 sequence is 17 residues long. The V gene end was trimmed by 5 bases and the J gene end by 4 bases; junction bases not matched to a gene: 16. V gene TRBV19 combines with J gene TRBJ1-1; 7 nucleotides align to TRBD1. Sample: peripheral blood, taken on day 0 of AZD1222 vaccination. The TCR comes from an adult in good health. This chain's CDR3 is CASSFLGLQGLATEAFF. As DNA, the CDR3 is TGTGCCAGTAGTTTCTTAGGACTACAGGGGTTGGCCACTGAAGCTTTCTTT.